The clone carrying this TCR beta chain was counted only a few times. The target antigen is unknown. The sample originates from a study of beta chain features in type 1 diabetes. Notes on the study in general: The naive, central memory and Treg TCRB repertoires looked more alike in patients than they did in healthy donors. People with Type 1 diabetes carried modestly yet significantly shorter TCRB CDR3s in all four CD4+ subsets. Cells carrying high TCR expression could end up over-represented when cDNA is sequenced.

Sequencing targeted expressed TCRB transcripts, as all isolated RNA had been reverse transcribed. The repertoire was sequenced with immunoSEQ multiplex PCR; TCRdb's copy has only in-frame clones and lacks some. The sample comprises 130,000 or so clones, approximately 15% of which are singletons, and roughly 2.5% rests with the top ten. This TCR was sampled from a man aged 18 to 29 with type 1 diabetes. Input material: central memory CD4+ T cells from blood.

The CDR3 here is CAWIPGTYNYGYTF. CDR3 DNA sequence: TGTGCCTGGATCCCAGGGACATATAACTATGGCTACACCTTC. The chain joins TRBV30 to TRBJ1-2, with D possibly TRBD1 on 6 matching bases. The CDR3 contains 14 residues. CDR1 GTSNPN and CDR2 SVGIG come from the germline V gene (reference sequence). The V and J ends lost 4 bases and 1 base respectively, with 13 bases between them.